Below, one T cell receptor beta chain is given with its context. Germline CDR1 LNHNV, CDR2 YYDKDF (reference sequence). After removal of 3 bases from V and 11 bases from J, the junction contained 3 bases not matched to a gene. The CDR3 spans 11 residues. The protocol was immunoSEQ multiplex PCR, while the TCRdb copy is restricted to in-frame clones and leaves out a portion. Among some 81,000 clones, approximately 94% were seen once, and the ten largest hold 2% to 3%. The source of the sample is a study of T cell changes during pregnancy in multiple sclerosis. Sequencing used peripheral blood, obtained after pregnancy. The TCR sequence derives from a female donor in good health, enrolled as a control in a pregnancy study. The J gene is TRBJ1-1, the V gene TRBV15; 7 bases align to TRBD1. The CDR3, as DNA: TGTGCCACCAGCAGGGCAGGGGGGGCTTTCTTT. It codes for CATSRAGGAFF.